Below, 19 T cell receptor beta chains from the same sample are listed, as sequenced in a study of T cell clonality in common variable immunodeficiency (dated by TCRdb to about 2015). Receptors were amplified or captured by the immunoSEQ multiplex PCR assay. Entries here come from immuneACCESS through TCRdb and include only in-frame sequences with V and J called. Some clones fail to appear in such tables; in the studies checked, an unresolved V gene covers under half of the shortfall, and the cause of the remainder is unknown. Across this sample, more than 45,000 clones were tabulated and none appeared just once. Of the sample, approximately 6.3% falls within the top ten clones. Specimen: peripheral blood mononuclear cells. The source is a person aged 18 to 70 in good health.

This clone was counted only a few times. The read comes to an end 3 residues before the CDR3 does, leaving the germline J gene to fill in the end. The rearrangement links TRBV5-1 to TRBJ2-7, with TRBD1 matching over 7 bases. The V gene's germline CDR1 is SGHRS and CDR2 YFSETQ. Germline trimming cut 4 bases from V and 4 bases from J; bases unmatched to any gene: 11. This CDR3 has 15 amino acids. The CDR3 protein is CASSQQGSLSYEQYF. CDR3 DNA (partial): TGCGCCAGCAGCCAACAGGGGTCTTTAAGTTACGAG.

This clone has ten or more counts. The read ends 3 residues shy of where the CDR3 ends; the end is completed using the germline J gene. The chain uses TRBV20-1 and TRBJ1-2; TRBD1 agrees at 9 bases. The length of the CDR3 is 13 residues. The germline V gene has CDR1 DFQATT and CDR2 SNEGSKA (reference sequence). CDR3 in amino acids: CSARPRDRDGYTF. The sequenced part of the CDR3 DNA is TGCAGTGCTAGACCCCGGGACAGGGACGGC.

This clone was recorded many times. The covered CDR3 bases are TGTGCCAGCAGTTTAGACACCTACAATCAGCCC. As protein: CASSLDTYNQP. The full-length CDR3 reads as CASSLDTYNQPQHF. The rearrangement links TRBV6-2 or TRBV6-3 to TRBJ1-5; D is uncertain. The read halts 3 residues ahead of the CDR3 end, with the missing end drawn from the germline J gene. V shed 4 bases and J shed 3 bases, with 10 bases lying between them. The CDR3 loop spans 14 amino acids. The germline CDR1 and CDR2 sequences are MNHEY and SVGEGT.

This clone was picked up many times. The CDR3 loop is CASSPIIHNEQFF. The CDR3 DNA, read in part, is TGTGCCAGCTCACCCATCATCCACAATGAG. The gene calls are TRBV18 and TRBJ2-1, with no clear D. The read ends 3 residues before the CDR3 terminus; that terminus is restored from the germline J gene. The length of the CDR3 is 13 residues. Germline V gene data show CDR1 as KGHSH and CDR2 as LQKENI. The V end was cut by 3 bases, the J end by 5 bases, with 8 bases between.

This clone was counted only a few times. Read coverage stops 3 residues before the CDR3 terminus; the germline J gene supplies the remainder. Additional DNA sequences in this sample encode the identical CDR3. The chain combines TRBV19 with TRBJ1-1; D might be TRBD1 (5 bases). The germline CDR1 and CDR2 sequences are LNHDA and SQIVND (reference sequence). The CDR3 is 14 amino acids. The CDR3 bases that were read are TGTGCCAGTAGTATAGGTCCTAGGGGAGAGACC. Protein product: CASSIGPRGET. The complete CDR3 reads CASSIGPRGETAFF.

Ten or more counts support this clone. CDR3 loop: CAWTEDRGTVQETQYF. The sequenced CDR3 bases are TGTGCCTGGACTGAAGATCGGGGTACAGTCCAAGAGACC. The chain recombines TRBV30 with TRBJ2-5, with D tentatively TRBD2 (5 bases). The CDR3 extends 3 residues past the end of the read, so its final part is completed from the germline J gene. The CDR3 has 16 residues. Trimming left V 4 bases short and J 1 base short, with 19 bases between. In germline, CDR1 is GTSNPN, CDR2 SVGIG (reference sequence). Complete variable domain (other parts from reference TRBV30 and TRBJ2-5): SQTIHQWPATLVQPVGSPLSLECTVEGTSNPNLYWYRQAAGRGLQLLFYSVGIGQISSEVPQNLSASRPQDRQFILSSKKLLLSDSGFYLCAWTEDRGTVQETQYFGPGTRLLVL.

This clone was detected ten times or more. The read comes to an end 3 residues before the CDR3 does, leaving the germline J gene to fill in the end. This chain links TRBV6-2 or TRBV6-3 with TRBJ1-5, with a tentative D call TRBD1 (6 bases). CDR1 MNHEY and CDR2 SVGEGT come from the germline V gene. Trimming took off 6 bases at V and 3 bases at J, with 12 bases between the two ends. This CDR3 has 14 amino acids. The part of the CDR3 DNA that was read is TGTGCCAGCAGGTGGACAGTGACCAATCAGCCC. Translation gives CASRWTVTNQP. The CDR3 in full is CASRWTVTNQPQHF.

Ten or more counts support this clone. The CDR3 goes on 3 residues after the read ends, and that part is filled in from the germline J gene. The J gene is TRBJ1-5, the V gene TRBV7-9; D possibly corresponds to TRBD1 (6 bases). Germline CDR1 SEHNR, CDR2 FQNEAQ (reference sequence). The CDR3 totals 15 residues. The V gene lost 5 bases and the J gene lost 7 bases, with 18 bases spanning the gap. CDR3 DNA, as far as it was read: TGTGCCAGCAGCCCGAACAGGGAAAAGGGGCAGCCC. Its protein is CASSPNREKGQP. The whole CDR3 sequence reads CASSPNREKGQPQHF. The full variable domain, with the rest looked up from reference TRBV7-9 and TRBJ1-5, is DTGVSQNPRHKITKRGQNVTFRCDPISEHNRLYWYRQTLGQGPEFLTYFQNEAQLEKSRLLSDRFSAERPKGSFSTLEIQRTEQGDSAMYLCASSPNREKGQPQHFGDGTRLSIL.

At least ten counts were recorded for this clone. The CDR3 is cut off 3 residues early in the read; its end comes from the germline J gene. V usage is TRBV6-2 or TRBV6-3 and J usage is TRBJ1-2; 12 nucleotides match TRBD1. Germline-derived CDR1 and CDR2 are MNHEY and SVGEGT. This CDR3 region has 14 residues. CDR3 DNA (partial): TGTGCCAGCAGTTACGGGACAGGGGGCTACGAC. Translated: CASSYGTGGYD. The CDR3 reads in full as CASSYGTGGYDYTF.

This clone was seen repeatedly, ten times or more. CDR3 sequence reads: CASSIDGQGYEQYF. CDR3 bases read: TGTGCCAGCAGCATAGACGGACAGGGCTACGAG. The genes are TRBV7-6 and TRBJ2-7; 8 bases map to TRBD1. The CDR3 end falls 3 residues outside the read, so it is completed with the germline J gene. The CDR3 spans 14 residues. The germline V gene has CDR1 SGHVS and CDR2 FNYEAQ. V shed 5 bases, J shed 3 bases, and the junction held 6 bases outside the gene matches.

This clone was observed at least ten times. The CDR3 reads CSATVDRESWTEAFF. The DNA read from the CDR3 is TGCAGTGCTACCGTCGACAGGGAAAGTTGGACTGAA. The chain combines TRBV20-1 with TRBJ1-1; TRBD1 aligns across 7 bases. Coverage ceases 3 residues before the CDR3 finishes, and the germline J gene fills in the end. Germline V gene lookup returns CDR1 DFQATT and CDR2 SNEGSKA (reference sequence). V lost 4 bases to trimming and J lost 5 bases; unmatched junction nucleotides: 13. The CDR3 has 15 amino acids.

This clone was counted at least ten times. The read ends 3 residues shy of where the CDR3 ends; the end is completed using the germline J gene. The chain has TRBV5-1 and TRBJ2-1, with 15 bases aligning to TRBD2. This CDR3 comprises 18 residues. V was pared by 3 bases and J by 4 bases, with 8 bases of the junction left unmatched. Germline V gene lookup returns CDR1 SGHRS and CDR2 YFSETQ. CDR3 DNA, as far as it was read: TGCGCCAGCAGCTCCCCGGGACTAGCGGGGGGCCAGTACAATGAG. Amino acid sequence: CASSSPGLAGGQYNE. The complete CDR3 sequence is CASSSPGLAGGQYNEQFF.

This clone was seen only a few times. With the read ending 3 residues before the CDR3 end, the germline J gene is used to fill in that end. Other DNA sequences within the sample encode an identical CDR3. This chain joins TRBV19 and TRBJ1-3; 8 bases are a match to TRBD1. This CDR3 contains 18 residues. With V trimmed by 4 bases and J by 4 bases, 15 bases remained unmatched. CDR1 and CDR2 (germline): LNHDA, SQIVND (reference sequence). CDR3 DNA, as far as it was read: TGTGCCAGTAGTACCTATCGACAGGGGTGGACTTCCGGAAACACC. Residues: CASSTYRQGWTSGNT. The whole CDR3 protein is CASSTYRQGWTSGNTIYF. The whole variable domain, filled in from reference TRBV19 and TRBJ1-3, reads DGGITQSPKYLFRKEGQNVTLSCEQNLNHDAMYWYRQDPGQGLRLIYYSQIVNDFQKGDIAEGYSVSREKKESFPLTVTSAQKNPTAFYLCASSTYRQGWTSGNTIYFGEGSWLTVV.

This clone was recorded many times. The CDR3 extends 3 residues past the end of the read, so its final part is completed from the germline J gene. The rearrangement links TRBV20-1 to TRBJ2-1, with 8 bases matching TRBD2. This CDR3 comprises 14 residues. Germline V gives CDR1 DFQATT, CDR2 SNEGSKA (reference sequence). J was trimmed by 5 bases and V by 3 bases; bases with no gene match: 6. CDR3 DNA (partial): TGCAGTGCTAGGGGGACTAGTAGCCACAATGAG. Translating gives CSARGTSSHNE. The complete CDR3 sequence is CSARGTSSHNEQFF.

This clone showed up just a few times. The read finishes 3 residues shy of the CDR3 end, and the germline J gene is used to complete it. The chain employs TRBV20-1 and TRBJ1-1; 8 bases align to TRBD1. The CDR3 extends over 14 amino acids. The V and J ends lost 0 bases and 4 bases, in that order; junction bases with no gene match: 4. CDR1 is DFQATT and CDR2 is SNEGSKA in the germline V gene (reference sequence). The covered CDR3 bases are TGCAGTGCTAGAGATTCAGGGGGCACCACTGAA. This gives the protein CSARDSGGTTE. The CDR3 in its entirety is CSARDSGGTTEAFF.

This clone occurred many times. The read ends 3 residues before the CDR3 terminus; that terminus is restored from the germline J gene. The V gene is TRBV19, the J gene TRBJ2-1; 9 bases align to TRBD1. The junction had 5 bases not matched to a gene; V was cut back by 4 bases and J by 4 bases. This CDR3 has 15 amino acids. Germline CDR1 reads LNHDA; CDR2 reads SQIVND (reference sequence). The chain's CDR3 is CASSKTGTGYNEQFF. The part of the CDR3 DNA that was read is TGTGCCAGTAGTAAAACCGGGACAGGGTACAATGAG. Complete variable domain (other parts from reference TRBV19 and TRBJ2-1): DGGITQSPKYLFRKEGQNVTLSCEQNLNHDAMYWYRQDPGQGLRLIYYSQIVNDFQKGDIAEGYSVSREKKESFPLTVTSAQKNPTAFYLCASSKTGTGYNEQFFGPGTRLTVL.

This clone was observed a few times. The read ends 3 residues before the CDR3 terminus; that terminus is restored from the germline J gene. The chain has TRBV7-6 and TRBJ1-2; 8 bases are a match to TRBD1. From germline, CDR1 is SGHVS and CDR2 FNYEAQ. This CDR3 has 15 residues. The covered CDR3 bases are TGTGCCAGCAGCCCCGGACAGGGCCTCGTCTACGAC. This encodes CASSPGQGLVYD. The full-length CDR3 reads as CASSPGQGLVYDYTF.

This clone was recorded at least ten times. The CDR3 end is not reached by the read, which stops 3 residues before it; the germline J gene fills it in. V gene TRBV7-2 combines with J gene TRBJ1-2; D may be TRBD1 (5 bases). This CDR3 region has 15 residues. Looked up from germline, CDR1 is SGHTA and CDR2 is FQGNSA. V was trimmed by 1 base and J by 4 bases, leaving 13 bases between them. The covered CDR3 bases are TGTGCCAGCAGCTTAGTTTTGGACAAAGTCTATGGC. Residues: CASSLVLDKVYG. The CDR3, in full, reads CASSLVLDKVYGYTF.

This clone has at least ten counts. The missing CDR3 end, 3 residues past where the read stops, is filled in from the germline J gene. The gene calls are TRBV2 and TRBJ2-2; the match to TRBD1 covers 9 bases. The CDR3 contains 17 residues. CDR1 and CDR2 (germline): SNHLY, FYNNEI. Trimming took 6 bases from V and 4 from J; bases not matched to a gene: 12. CDR3 sequence: CASRTGGLVGGTGELFF. Partial CDR3 DNA: TGTGCCAGCAGGACAGGGGGTTTGGTGGGAGGCACCGGGGAG.